These 14 T cell receptor beta chains came from one sample sequenced in a study of persistence of HIV-infected CD4 T cells. Antigens for these TCRs are unknown. Nonspecific anti-CD3/anti-CD28 bead stimulation represents the broad CD4+ T cell repertoire. Sorting selected CD4+ T cells upregulating both CD40 ligand and CD69. The libraries were made with immunoSEQ version 4 in survey mode. Profiling relied on immunoSEQ multiplex PCR, and the TCRdb table lists in-frame clones only, not all of them. This sample has about 43,000 clones, with approximately 88% found just once. The sample here was CD4+ T cells sorted from PBMCs after roughly 18-hour stimulation, taken from a patient who received antiretroviral therapy. The receptors derive from an adult man with HIV who was CMV-seropositive.

The CDR3 bases are TGTGCCAGCAGTGAACGCCCAATCCCCAACGAGCAGTACTTC. Its protein is CASSERPIPNEQYF. The chain uses TRBV2 and TRBJ2-7, with D hard to call. CDR3 size: 14 residues. The V end was cut by 2 bases, the J end by 5 bases, with 13 bases between. CDR1 SNHLY and CDR2 FYNNEI come from the germline V gene.

The chain joins TRBV28 to TRBJ2-7, with D perhaps given as TRBD1 or TRBD2 (6 bases each). CDR1 and CDR2 from the germline V gene are MDHEN and SYDVKM. V lost 4 bases and J lost 3, with 16 bases in between. The CDR3 is 15 residues long. The CDR3 nucleotides are TGTGCCAGCAGTTCGGGGGCGGGGTCCCTCTACGAGCAGTACTTC. Translating gives CASSSGAGSLYEQYF.

V is TRBV25-1 and J is TRBJ1-2; 7 nucleotides match TRBD1. Germline assignment: CDR1 MGHDK and CDR2 SYGVNS. There are 16 residues in the CDR3. V shed 6 bases, J shed 7 bases, and the junction held 17 bases outside the gene matches. CDR3 bases: TGTGCCAGCAGCGGAGTCGGAGCAGGGGGGTTATCTGGCTACACCTTC. Amino acids: CASSGVGAGGLSGYTF.

The chain links TRBV13 to TRBJ2-7, with D uncertain. The V end lost 5 bases, the J end lost 2 bases, and 13 bases lay between the germline ends. Germline assignment: CDR1 PRHDT and CDR2 FYEKMQ (reference sequence). The CDR3 loop spans 14 amino acids. CDR3 sequence (DNA): TGTGCCAGCAGCCTCGTGAAGCAACCCTACGAGCAGTACTTC. Translated: CASSLVKQPYEQYF.

The chain recombines TRBV28 with TRBJ1-1; 8 bases map to TRBD1. This CDR3 is 14 amino acids long. The V segment lost 5 bases and the J segment 4 bases; nucleotides outside the gene matches: 6. CDR1 and CDR2 (germline): MDHEN, SYDVKM. CDR3 in DNA: TGTGCCAGCAGTCTCACAGGGGGGCGCACTGAAGCTTTCTTT. Protein sequence: CASSLTGGRTEAFF. The whole variable domain, filled in from reference TRBV28 and TRBJ1-1, reads DVKVTQSSRYLVKRTGEKVFLECVQDMDHENMFWYRQDPGLGLRLIYFSYDVKMKEKGDIPEGYSVSREKKERFSLILESASTNQTSMYLCASSLTGGRTEAFFGQGTRLTVV.

The rearrangement links TRBV5-6 to TRBJ1-5, with D tentatively TRBD1 (6 bases). V lost 5 bases and J 2 bases, leaving 20 bases between the germline ends. The CDR3 has 17 residues. Per germline, CDR1 SGHDT and CDR2 YYEEEE. The CDR3 sequence is CASSLRGRSWGNQPQHF. The CDR3 region has the DNA TGTGCCAGCAGTCTGAGGGGGAGATCCTGGGGCAATCAGCCCCAGCATTTT.

This chain connects TRBV18 to TRBJ1-4, with TRBD1 matching 7 bases. CDR1 KGHSH and CDR2 LQKENI come from the germline V gene. V shed 10 bases and J 8 bases; nucleotides not matched to a gene: 10. The CDR3 length is 13 residues. The CDR3 loop is CATTTGNGEKLFF. In DNA, the CDR3 is TGTGCCACCACGACAGGGAACGGGGAAAAACTGTTTTTT.

The chain has TRBV5-1 and TRBJ1-4; no clear D gene. V dropped 4 bases and J dropped 4 bases, with 8 bases sitting between them. Germline values: CDR1 SGHRS, CDR2 YFSETQ. This CDR3 is built from 13 residues. CDR3 DNA: TGCGCCAGCAGCATGGACCGTAATGAAAAACTGTTTTTT. Its translation is CASSMDRNEKLFF. Looking up the rest from reference TRBV5-1 and TRBJ1-4 gives the full variable domain: KAGVTQTPRYLIKTRGQQVTLSCSPISGHRSVSWYQQTPGQGLQFLFEYFSETQRNKGNFPGRFSGRQFSNSRSEMNVSTLELGDSALYLCASSMDRNEKLFFGSGTQLSVL.

The chain employs TRBV19 and TRBJ2-2; TRBD2 aligns across 11 bases. The germline V gene has CDR1 LNHDA and CDR2 SQIVND (reference sequence). The CDR3 extends over 16 amino acids. Trimming removed 6 bases from V and 2 bases from J; junction bases left unmatched: 5. The CDR3: CASSQLAGANTGELFF. The CDR3 DNA reads TGTGCCAGTAGCCAACTAGCGGGGGCTAACACCGGGGAGCTGTTTTTT.

The genes are TRBV9 and TRBJ1-6; D is ambiguous. Germline V gene data show CDR1 as SGDLS and CDR2 as YYNGEE. V lost 1 base, J lost 10 bases, and 12 bases lay in between. The CDR3 loop spans 14 amino acids. The CDR3 region has the DNA TGTGCCAGCAGCGTAAAACAAGGGAGCTCACCCCTCCACTTT. Protein sequence: CASSVKQGSSPLHF.

The chain couples TRBV6-6 to TRBJ2-2; TRBD2 agrees at 9 bases. Germline V CDR1 and CDR2: MNHNY, SVGAGI (reference sequence). The CDR3 is 15 amino acids. The ends lost 2 bases at V and 5 bases at J; junction bases unmatched: 3. In DNA form, the CDR3 reads TGTGCCAGCAGTTACGGCGGGGGGGATACCGGGGAGCTGTTTTTT. As protein: CASSYGGGDTGELFF.

The chain is built from TRBV27 and TRBJ1-6, with D tentatively TRBD1 (6 bases). The V gene's germline CDR1 is MNHEY and CDR2 SMNVEV (reference sequence). This CDR3 region has 15 residues. V lost 2 bases and J 7 bases, leaving 12 bases between the germline ends. In nucleotides, the CDR3 is TGTGCCAGCAGTTTAGTCGGGACAACCAATTCACCCCTCCACTTT. Translated: CASSLVGTTNSPLHF.

J is TRBJ2-7 and V is TRBV7-8; 11 nucleotides agree with TRBD2. The CDR3 runs 16 residues. The V gene's germline CDR1 is SGHVS and CDR2 FQNEAQ. V trimming: 1 base; J trimming: 2 bases; junction bases outside the gene matches: 4. The CDR3 is CASSLEGTSGTYEQYF. The CDR3 coding sequence is TGTGCCAGCAGCTTAGAGGGGACTAGCGGCACCTACGAGCAGTACTTC.

This clone was counted only a few times. The chain has TRBV5-4 and TRBJ1-1; possible D gene TRBD1, 5 bases. Germline assignment: CDR1 SGHNT and CDR2 YYREEE (reference sequence). V was pared by 2 bases and J by 1 base, with 12 bases between. This CDR3 region has 15 residues. CDR3 region: CASSFYDRPNTEAFF. The CDR3 DNA reads as TGTGCCAGCAGCTTTTATGACAGACCGAACACTGAAGCTTTCTTT.